This paragraph reports one T cell receptor (beta chain). Its antigen is unidentified. Graves' hyperthyroidism showing no ophthalmopathy progression within 18 months was considered stable. Clinical symptoms, serum thyroxine, TRAb, thyroid ultrasound and orbital computed tomography informed diagnoses. Cells are PBMCs isolated from about 10 ml of fresh blood. It was RNA transcripts that yielded the amplified TCR beta CDR3 regions. An initial round of RT-PCR targeting the TCR CDR3 relied on the HTBI primer set. From the multiplex PCR reads, TCRdb called clonotypes with MiXCR, one entry per CDR3 protein. The sample carries approximately 330,000 distinct CDR3 sequences, around 20% recorded once. This entry comes from a study of T cells in Graves' hyperthyroidism and ophthalmopathy. V was clipped by 2 bases and J by 0 bases, with 14 bases between them. CDR3 size: 16 residues. Per the germline V gene, CDR1 is DFQATT and CDR2 is SNEGSKA (reference sequence).

Study-level results: Most thyroid clonotypes that were expanded above 0.001 also turned up in blood.

J is TRBJ1-5 and V is TRBV20-1; D is ambiguous. Sequenced: blood. The TCR comes from a woman between 45 and 60 years old with Graves' hyperthyroidism. This CDR3 reads CSARLEGALSNQPQHF. The CDR3 bases are TGCAGTGCTAGATTAGAGGGAGCCCTTAGCAATCAGCCCCAGCATTTT.